A selection of T cell receptor beta chains follows, all from one sample in a study of blood T cell repertoires in COVID-19. Profiling relied on immunoSEQ multiplex PCR, and the TCRdb table lists in-frame clones only, not all of them. The table lists roughly 200,000 clones, approximately 88% of them singletons. The sample consisted of peripheral blood. All receptors derive from a man aged 40-55 years with acute or convalescent COVID-19. Both conserved end residues are part of each CDR3. The D gene is left open where the match is weak. A row's size may be missing; if present it is once, few, many or a size class.

15,TRBJ2-3,TRBD2,.,TRBV7-2,TGTGCCAGCAGCTCCAACGGGGGGATCACAGATACGCAGTATTTT,CASSSNGGITDTQYF
15,TRBJ2-3,TRBD1,.,TRBV5-1,TGCGCCAGCAGCCAGGGGGCCATAGGCACAGATACGCAGTATTTT,CASSQGAIGTDTQYF
13,TRBJ2-3,TRBD1,.,TRBV5-1,TGCGCCAGCAGCTCGGGACAGGGGGATACGCAGTATTTT,CASSSGQGDTQYF
16,TRBJ1-3,.,once,TRBV4-1,TGCGCCAGCAGCCAAGATCCCCTGGGAGTCGGAAACACCATATATTTT,CASSQDPLGVGNTIYF
15,TRBJ2-3,TRBD2,.,TRBV5-4,TGTGCCAGCAGCTCTAGCGGGGTGGTCGGAAATACGCAGTATTTT,CASSSSGVVGNTQYF
18,TRBJ2-6,.,once,TRBV9,TGTGCCAGCAGCGCCGGACAGGGAGGGTATGGTGGGGCCAACGTCCTGACTTTC,CASSAGQGGYGGANVLTF
15,TRBJ1-1,.,.,TRBV10-2,TGCGCCAGCAGTGATCCGGGATGGGTCTACACTGAAGCTTTCTTT,CASSDPGWVYTEAFF
12,TRBJ1-1,.,few,TRBV30,TGTGCCCGGGGGGAGGCGAACACTGAAGCTTTCTTT,CARGEANTEAFF
16,TRBJ2-2,TRBD2,.,TRBV24-1,TGTGCCACCAGTGATAGGCTAGCGGGGGACACCGGGGAGCTGTTTTTT,CATSDRLAGDTGELFF
13,TRBJ2-7,.,.,TRBV7-8,TGTGCCAGCAGCACAGGTGGGGCCTACGAGCAGTACTTC,CASSTGGAYEQYF
12,TRBJ1-1,.,few,TRBV5-1,TGCGCCAGCAGCACGGGAAACACTGAAGCTTTCTTT,CASSTGNTEAFF
11,TRBJ1-1,.,.,TRBV30,TGTGCCTGGAGTGATTACCAGCGAGCTTTCTTT,CAWSDYQRAFF
14,TRBJ2-2,TRBD1,.,TRBV24-1,TGTGCCACCAGCTCAGGGGGTTGGACCGGGGAGCTGTTTTTT,CATSSGGWTGELFF
13,TRBJ2-2,.,few,TRBV12-3/TRBV12-4,TGTGCCAGCAGTCCCCAGGGGCCCGGGGAGCTGTTTTTT,CASSPQGPGELFF
14,TRBJ1-1,.,.,TRBV7-8,TGTGCCAGCAGTGTATTTGACTCGAACACTGAAGCTTTCTTT,CASSVFDSNTEAFF
13,TRBJ2-7,.,.,TRBV6-5,TGTGCCAGCAGACTCGGACAGCTATACGAGCAGTACTTC,CASRLGQLYEQYF
15,TRBJ1-3,.,.,TRBV3-1/TRBV3-2,TGTGCCAGCAGCCGGGTCCTGGAGTCTGGAAACACCATATATTTT,CASSRVLESGNTIYF
16,TRBJ2-5,TRBD2,.,TRBV6-5,TGTGCCAGCAGTTACTCTCCGGGGGGGCGGCAAGAGACCCAGTACTTC,CASSYSPGGRQETQYF
16,TRBJ2-6,.,.,TRBV2,TGTGCCAGCAGTGTAGGGGCGTCCTCTGGGGCCAACGTCCTGACTTTC,CASSVGASSGANVLTF
14,TRBJ1-2,.,once,TRBV28,TGTGCCAGCAGGGACTTCGGGGGGTTCTATGGCTACACCTTC,CASRDFGGFYGYTF
15,TRBJ2-1,TRBD2,.,TRBV4-3,TGCGCCAGCAGCCAATCGGAGCGGGGGTACAATGAGCAGTTCTTC,CASSQSERGYNEQFF
12,TRBJ1-1,.,.,TRBV5-5,TGTGCCAGCAGCTTGCGGGTTACTGAAGCTTTCTTT,CASSLRVTEAFF
16,TRBJ2-2,.,.,TRBV9,TGTGCCAGCAGCTCCTCGGCAGGGTTTAACACCGGGGAGCTGTTTTTT,CASSSSAGFNTGELFF
15,TRBJ2-1,TRBD2,.,TRBV9,TGTGCCAGCAGCGTAGTAGCGGGGGCGTACAATGAGCAGTTCTTC,CASSVVAGAYNEQFF
15,TRBJ1-6,.,once,TRBV30,TGTGCCTGGAGTGTAAGCGCAACCAGCCGGTCACCCCTCCACTTT,CAWSVSATSRSPLHF
13,TRBJ2-5,.,.,TRBV6-2/TRBV6-3,TGTGCCAGCAGTTACTCTGGAGGGGAGACCCAGTACTTC,CASSYSGGETQYF
13,TRBJ2-3,.,.,TRBV18,TGTGCCAGCTCCCCGGGACTCGCAGATACGCAGTATTTT,CASSPGLADTQYF
12,TRBJ2-7,TRBD1,.,TRBV28,TGTGCCAGCACCAGGACAGGCTACGAGCAGTACTTC,CASTRTGYEQYF
17,TRBJ1-6,TRBD1,.,TRBV6-4,TGTGCCAGCAGGAGGACAGGGACAAGTTCTTATAATTCACCCCTCCACTTT,CASRRTGTSSYNSPLHF
15,TRBJ1-1,TRBD1,.,TRBV9,TGTGCCAGCAGCGTAGGTGGACAGGGATGGACTGAAGCTTTCTTT,CASSVGGQGWTEAFF
14,TRBJ2-6,.,.,TRBV19,TGTGCCAGTACAGGGCTCTCTGGGGCCAACGTCCTGACTTTC,CASTGLSGANVLTF
15,TRBJ1-6,.,.,TRBV5-1,TGCGCCAGCAGCCCGACAGGACCTTATAATTCACCCCTCCACTTT,CASSPTGPYNSPLHF